Given below is one T cell receptor (beta chain) in context. The CDR3 runs 14 residues. Per germline, CDR1 SGHDT and CDR2 YYEEEE. V was clipped by 4 bases and J by 8 bases, with 18 bases between them. This sample is part of a study of blood T cell repertoires in COVID-19. Overall study context: Donors in the United States, Italy and Spain gave samples during acute or convalescent COVID-19. PBMCs, B-cell-depleted T cells, or T cells provided the cDNA or gDNA that made up the material.

Source study methods: Reference gene primer amplification in the assay estimated nucleated cell counts. Assay: immunoSEQ multiplex PCR; the TCRdb copy retains only in-frame clones and omits some. D and trimming come from the DNA, and the V and J calls and clone size come from that table. This table holds more than 150,000 clones, 75% to 90% found once. The clonotype comes from a woman in her thirties or forties with acute or convalescent COVID-19. The chain is built from TRBV5-6 and TRBJ1-2; weak D call: TRBD1 (5 bases). Sequencing was performed on peripheral blood. This CDR3 reads CASSRDSVYGGYTF. DNA for the CDR3: TGTGCCAGCAGCCGCGACAGTGTATATGGGGGCTACACCTTC.